This paragraph reports one T cell receptor (beta chain). Its cognate antigen is unknown. Use of 60 Vbeta and 13 Jbeta primers characterized the PCR. Libraries were prepared by immunoSEQ multiplex PCR; TCRdb keeps only in-frame clonotypes and omits some of them. The sample has 95,000 to 150,000 clones, just over 65% seen once. This sample is drawn from a study of cytomegalovirus exposure and HLA in healthy donors. In the study overall: Membership in the Caucasian-associated ancestry cluster was found for around four fifths of roughly 360 genotyped donors.

Whole-study findings and limits: According to reports, the classifier identified cytomegalovirus status with high specificity and sensitivity.

The V gene lost 3 bases and the J gene lost 1 base, with 18 bases spanning the gap. The CDR3 extends over 17 amino acids. Per the germline V gene, CDR1 is SGHTA and CDR2 is FQGTGA. This sequence joins TRBV7-3 and TRBJ1-2, with D possibly TRBD1 on 6 matching bases. The sequence was obtained from a man between 18 and 35 years old in good health and CMV-seronegative. The sequencing input was PBMCs. CDR3 nucleotide sequence: TGTGCCAGCAGCTTGGGCCCCCCGGGGGGCATTAACTATGGCTACACCTTC. Translation gives CASSLGPPGGINYGYTF.